The 23 T cell receptor beta chains below were found in one sample sequenced in a study of blood T cell repertoires in COVID-19. Using immunoSEQ multiplex PCR, the repertoire was profiled, and TCRdb retains in-frame clones only, with some absent. The sample has under 300,000 clones; roughly 83% are singletons. Material: peripheral blood. The receptors were gathered from a man older than 75 with acute or convalescent COVID-19.

The chain links TRBV5-4 to TRBJ2-1; D is uncertain. Germline-derived CDR1 and CDR2 are SGHNT and YYREEE (reference sequence). The CDR3 has 13 amino acids. V shed 3 bases and J shed 6 bases, with 10 bases lying between them. As DNA, the CDR3 is TGTGCCAGCAGCTCGAGCGCTAGCAATGAGCAGTTCTTC. This encodes CASSSSASNEQFF.

The chain combines TRBV13 with TRBJ2-2; 7 positions agree with TRBD2. With 7 bases clipped from V and 6 bases from J, the junction kept 8 bases outside the gene matches. The CDR3 runs to 14 residues. CDR1 is PRHDT, CDR2 FYEKMQ, per germline (reference sequence). DNA of the CDR3: TGTGCCAGCACTCGCGGGAGAGGAGCCGGGGAGCTGTTTTTT. It codes for CASTRGRGAGELFF.

V usage is TRBV19 and J usage is TRBJ2-7, with 10 bases lining up with TRBD2. Trimming removed 3 bases from V and 1 base from J; junction bases left unmatched: 9. The germline gives CDR1 LNHDA, CDR2 SQIVND (reference sequence). This CDR3 has 17 residues. The CDR3 bases are TGTGCCAGTAGTATGAATGGGGCTAGCGGGGGTTCCTACGAGCAGTACTTC. Protein: CASSMNGASGGSYEQYF.

The chain recombines TRBV28 with TRBJ2-7, with a possible D match to TRBD1 (6 bases). The CDR3 is 13 amino acids. V was clipped by 2 bases and J by 3 bases, with 8 bases between them. Germline-derived CDR1 and CDR2 are MDHEN and SYDVKM. The CDR3 coding sequence is TGTGCCAGCAGTTTAAGGACAGACTACGAGCAGTACTTC. It specifies CASSLRTDYEQYF.

This chain uses TRBV19 with TRBJ1-2, with D unresolved. The germline V and J ends were trimmed by 8 bases and 4 bases, with 11 bases remaining between them. The germline V gene has CDR1 LNHDA and CDR2 SQIVND (reference sequence). The length of the CDR3 is 12 residues. The CDR3 coding sequence is TGTGCCAGTCGGGAGAACCTCTATGGCTACACCTTC. It codes for CASRENLYGYTF.

A word on this clone: Mismatch with germline at one junction end may stem from a read error. The CDR3 region is CASRLGDNYGYTF. Written as DNA, the CDR3 is TGCGCCAGCAGGTTGGGAGATAACTATGGCTACACCTTC. The chain employs TRBV5-1 and TRBJ1-2; D not resolved. The CDR3 is 13 amino acids. Germline V gene data show CDR1 as SGHRS and CDR2 as YFSETQ.

The chain uses TRBV6-5 and TRBJ1-1; possibly TRBD1 for D (5 bases). V lost 0 bases and J lost 1, with 9 bases in between. CDR3 length equals 15 residues. The germline CDR1 and CDR2 sequences are MNHEY and SVGAGI. CDR3 coding DNA: TGTGCCAGCAGTTACTCGTGGCAGGGGAACACTGAAGCTTTCTTT. It is translated as CASSYSWQGNTEAFF.

The gene calls are TRBV27 and TRBJ2-1, with D maybe TRBD2 (6 bases). V was shortened by 4 bases and J by 3 bases, with 28 bases between the two germline ends. The CDR3 covers 20 residues. Germline CDR1 reads MNHEY; CDR2 reads SMNVEV (reference sequence). The CDR3 loop reads CASSSIQGGGPISIYNEQFF. CDR3 DNA: TGTGCCAGCAGTTCTATCCAGGGTGGAGGGCCCATTAGCATCTACAATGAGCAGTTCTTC.

The chain carries TRBV7-9 and TRBJ2-3, with D perhaps matching TRBD2 (6 bases). V was pared by 6 bases and J by 6 bases, with 10 bases between. The V gene's germline CDR1 is SEHNR and CDR2 FQNEAQ (reference sequence). The CDR3 is 12 amino acids. The CDR3 region is CASRDAGDTQYF. The DNA for the CDR3 is TGTGCCAGCAGGGATGCGGGGGATACGCAGTATTTT.

The chain couples TRBV7-2 to TRBJ2-3, with no clear D. CDR3 size: 15 residues. From germline, CDR1 is SGHTA and CDR2 FQGNSA. Between the trimmed V and J ends, which lost 10 bases and 3 bases, there was a span of 20 bases. CDR3 in amino acids: CATKKEYSMTDTQYF. The CDR3 DNA follows: TGTGCCACGAAAAAGGAGTATTCTATGACAGATACGCAGTATTTT.

This clone was recorded once. The J gene is TRBJ1-2, the V gene TRBV5-5; 9 bases are shared with TRBD1. Germline V CDR1 and CDR2: SGHKS, YYEKEE (reference sequence). This CDR3 contains 14 residues. With V trimmed by 4 bases and J by 4 bases, 5 bases remained unmatched. The CDR3 DNA reads as TGTGCCAGCAGCCAGGAGGACAGGGGCTATGGCTACACCTTC. Its protein is CASSQEDRGYGYTF.

V and J are TRBV18 and TRBJ2-7; 10 bases map to TRBD1. The V and J ends lost 3 bases and 3 bases, in that order; junction bases with no gene match: 2. CDR1 KGHSH and CDR2 LQKENI come from the germline V gene. This CDR3 is 14 amino acids long. The CDR3 coding sequence is TGTGCCAGCTCACCGGACAGGGGGGTCTACGAGCAGTACTTC. Protein sequence: CASSPDRGVYEQYF.

The V and J genes are TRBV6-1 and TRBJ1-5; 7 bases map to TRBD1. CDR3 size: 17 residues. V gave up 2 bases and J gave up 0 bases; unmatched junction bases: 7. Germline V gene sequence: CDR1 MNHNS, CDR2 SASEGT. CDR3 DNA sequence: TGTGCCAGCAGTGAAAACGAAGGGGGCTATAGCAATCAGCCCCAGCATTTT. Translating gives CASSENEGGYSNQPQHF.

The J gene is TRBJ1-2, the V gene TRBV3-1 (or the pseudogene TRBV3-2), with no clear D. Germline CDR1 reads LGHDT; CDR2 reads YNNKEL (reference sequence). Trimming pared 2 bases from V and 4 bases from J, leaving 5 bases between. CDR3 size: 12 residues. As DNA, the CDR3 is TGTGCCAGCAGCCAAAACACCTATGGCTACACCTTC. Translated, it gives CASSQNTYGYTF.

V usage is TRBV3-1 (or the pseudogene TRBV3-2) and J usage is TRBJ1-6; D is unclear. The CDR3 runs to 17 residues. The germline V gene encodes CDR1 LGHDT and CDR2 YNNKEL (reference sequence). The ends were cut back, 0 bases at V and 7 bases at J, with 16 bases in the middle. CDR3 sequence: CASSQDLSGRLNSPLHF. CDR3 coding DNA: TGTGCCAGCAGCCAAGATTTGTCGGGGAGGCTGAATTCACCCCTCCACTTT.

V usage is TRBV5-1 and J usage is TRBJ1-5; D ambiguous. Trimming pared 4 bases from V and 2 bases from J, leaving 13 bases between. CDR3 size: 15 residues. Per germline, CDR1 SGHRS and CDR2 YFSETQ. This CDR3 is CASSPGGERNQPQHF. CDR3 DNA sequence: TGCGCCAGCAGCCCTGGCGGGGAGCGCAATCAGCCCCAGCATTTT.

The chain links TRBV28 to TRBJ1-5, with 10 bases identical to TRBD1. The CDR3 spans 15 residues. The J segment lost 9 bases and the V segment lost 6 bases, leaving 11 bases of the junction unmatched. Germline CDR1 and CDR2: MDHEN and SYDVKM. The CDR3 loop reads CASRSGQGGRGPQHF. The CDR3 DNA reads TGTGCCAGCAGGTCAGGACAGGGGGGACGGGGGCCCCAGCATTTT.

Worth noting for this clone: At the DNA level, this CDR3 is encoded by other sequences in the same sample as well. The chain has TRBV28 and TRBJ1-3; D not certain. The length of the CDR3 is 15 residues. Per the germline V gene, CDR1 is MDHEN and CDR2 is SYDVKM. The V gene lost 2 bases and the J gene lost 0 bases, with 8 bases spanning the gap. In DNA, the CDR3 is TGTGCCAGCAGTTTAGGGCAAGTCTCTGGAAACACCATATATTTT. This sequence encodes CASSLGQVSGNTIYF.

The J gene is TRBJ2-3, the V gene TRBV4-3; 11 nucleotides agree with TRBD2. The V segment lost 0 bases and the J segment 4 bases; nucleotides outside the gene matches: 9. The CDR3 is 18 residues long. The V gene's germline CDR1 is LGHNA and CDR2 YSLEER. CDR3 coding DNA: TGCGCCAGCAGCCAAGATACCCTAGCGGGGGGTTTGGCAGATACGCAGTATTTT. This encodes CASSQDTLAGGLADTQYF.

V is TRBV5-5 and J is TRBJ1-2, with 8 bases fitting TRBD1. Germline CDR1 reads SGHKS; CDR2 reads YYEKEE (reference sequence). Trimming removed 5 bases from V and 6 bases from J; junction bases left unmatched: 9. This CDR3 is 14 amino acids long. The CDR3 sequence is CASSRLGQGDGYTF. For the CDR3, the DNA is TGTGCCAGCAGTCGCCTCGGACAGGGCGATGGCTACACCTTC.

This sequence joins TRBV18 and TRBJ2-5; TRBD2 agrees at 7 bases. The CDR3 spans 16 residues. The germline CDR1 and CDR2 sequences are KGHSH and LQKENI. V was pared by 3 bases and J by 2 bases, with 9 bases of the junction left unmatched. CDR3 sequence (DNA): TGTGCCAGCTCACCGAACCGAAAGGGAGGGCAAGAGACCCAGTACTTC. Translating it yields CASSPNRKGGQETQYF. The whole variable domain, remainder taken from reference TRBV18 and TRBJ2-5, is NAGVMQNPRHLVRRRGQEARLRCSPMKGHSHVYWYRQLPEEGLKFMVYLQKENIIDESGMPKERFSAEFPKEGPSILRIQQVVRGDSAAYFCASSPNRKGGQETQYFGPGTRLLVL.

The genes are TRBV12-3 or TRBV12-4 and TRBJ1-1; D is unclear. V was pared by 4 bases and J by 1 base, with 7 bases between. There are 13 residues in the CDR3. The CDR3 DNA sequence: TGTGCCAGCAGTTCCCTCGGGAACACTGAAGCTTTCTTT. As protein: CASSSLGNTEAFF.

The CDR3 nucleotides read TGTGCCGCCGCTCAGGAAGAGACCCAGTACTTC. Translated, it gives CAAAQEETQYF. The V gene is TRBV24-1, the J gene TRBJ2-5; D is uncertain. In germline, CDR1 is KGHDR, CDR2 SFDVKD. The CDR3 runs to 11 residues. Trimming stripped 12 bases from V and 3 bases from J, with 10 bases between.